A selection of T cell receptor beta chains follows, all from one sample in a study of CD8+ T cells in alopecia areata. Libraries were prepared by immunoSEQ multiplex PCR; TCRdb keeps only in-frame clonotypes and omits some of them. The sample has more than 200,000 clones; around 67% are singletons. The material was CD4+ T cells sorted from blood, obtained at week 0. Receptors were obtained from a human donor with alopecia areata. Both conserved end residues are part of each CDR3.

cdr3_aa: CASSLAGQGTSTDTQYF
v_call: TRBV7-9
j_call: TRBJ2-3

cdr3_aa: CSFIQGASYNEQFF
v_call: TRBV29-1
j_call: TRBJ2-1

cdr3_aa: CASTPHLASDTQYF
v_call: TRBV9
j_call: TRBJ2-3

cdr3_aa: CASSQLQGANTGELFF
v_call: TRBV4-3
j_call: TRBJ2-2

cdr3_aa: CASSQWGNENIQYF
v_call: TRBV14
j_call: TRBJ2-4

cdr3_aa: CASGQGSEAFF
v_call: TRBV12-5
j_call: TRBJ1-1

cdr3_aa: CASSLAQGAGGYTF
v_call: TRBV5-1
j_call: TRBJ1-2

cdr3_aa: CASRGTGGDEAFF
v_call: TRBV2
j_call: TRBJ1-1

cdr3_aa: CASRASAIHGYTF
v_call: TRBV6-6
j_call: TRBJ1-2

cdr3_aa: CSVAESATNEKLFF
v_call: TRBV29-1
j_call: TRBJ1-4

cdr3_aa: CSVEPQGLTEAFF
v_call: TRBV29-1
j_call: TRBJ1-1

cdr3_aa: CASSGGTENTDTQYF
v_call: TRBV5-1
j_call: TRBJ2-3

cdr3_aa: CASSPQTGGTEAFF
v_call: TRBV18
j_call: TRBJ1-1

cdr3_aa: CASQRTRQGNIQYF
v_call: TRBV6-5
j_call: TRBJ2-4

cdr3_aa: CAWTRDSPRKNEQFF
v_call: TRBV30
j_call: TRBJ2-1

cdr3_aa: CAWSVTGVTDTQYF
v_call: TRBV30
j_call: TRBJ2-3

cdr3_aa: CASSQDLNYGYTF
v_call: TRBV5-4
j_call: TRBJ1-2

cdr3_aa: CSASGSSEQYF
v_call: TRBV20-1
j_call: TRBJ2-7

cdr3_aa: CAWREIFTGAAEAFF
v_call: TRBV30
j_call: TRBJ1-1

cdr3_aa: CASSLVGGPGANVLTF
v_call: TRBV11-2
j_call: TRBJ2-6

cdr3_aa: CSVGIRGADTQYF
v_call: TRBV29-1
j_call: TRBJ2-3

cdr3_aa: CASSQARLSGSTNEKLFF
v_call: TRBV4-2
j_call: TRBJ1-4

cdr3_aa: CSVVVFYTDTQYF
v_call: TRBV29-1
j_call: TRBJ2-3

cdr3_aa: CASSHAGNTEAFF
v_call: TRBV7-9
j_call: TRBJ1-1

cdr3_aa: CASSTGQGPYNSPLHF
v_call: TRBV4-2
j_call: TRBJ1-6

cdr3_aa: CASSQDTSGGASRETQYF
v_call: TRBV4-2
j_call: TRBJ2-5

cdr3_aa: CASSPPLAGVGETQYF
v_call: TRBV7-6
j_call: TRBJ2-5

cdr3_aa: CASTLGQVQEQYF
v_call: TRBV2
j_call: TRBJ2-7

cdr3_aa: CAWSGKGDYGYTF
v_call: TRBV30
j_call: TRBJ1-2

cdr3_aa: CSVIRDRYNEQFF
v_call: TRBV29-1
j_call: TRBJ2-1

cdr3_aa: CASTEGIKTDTQYF
v_call: TRBV2
j_call: TRBJ2-3

cdr3_aa: CASSPATWKPSGANVLTF
v_call: TRBV18
j_call: TRBJ2-6

cdr3_aa: CASSGTASSYNSPLHF
v_call: TRBV2
j_call: TRBJ1-6

cdr3_aa: CSVEWFGGVYYGYTF
v_call: TRBV29-1
j_call: TRBJ1-2

cdr3_aa: CASSLEAGGLLNYGYTF
v_call: TRBV5-1
j_call: TRBJ1-2